Listed below are T cell receptor beta chains from one sample, sequenced in a study of blood T cell repertoires in COVID-19. Assay: immunoSEQ multiplex PCR; the TCRdb copy retains only in-frame clones and omits some. Seen here are about 150,000 clones, around 87% observed once, and the top ten hold under 7.5%. Sequenced material: peripheral blood. All receptors come from a man older than 75 with acute or convalescent COVID-19. CDR3s include the opening cysteine and the closing phenylalanine or tryptophan. The order of the fields is clone size, V gene, J gene, D gene, CDR3 protein, CDR3 DNA. D genes are given only for firm matches. Clone size, where shown, is once, few, many, or a class for clones that have expanded.

size: .
V: TRBV2
J: TRBJ1-1
D: TRBD1
CDR3: CASIEDRANTEAFF
DNA: TGTGCCAGCATTGAGGACAGGGCGAACACTGAAGCTTTCTTT

size: few
V: TRBV7-8
J: TRBJ2-7
D: TRBD1
CDR3: CASSWTGTTYEQYF
DNA: TGTGCCAGCAGCTGGACAGGAACGACCTACGAGCAGTACTTC

size: .
V: TRBV3-1/TRBV3-2
J: TRBJ2-1
D: .
CDR3: CASSQESVHLHNEQFF
DNA: TGTGCCAGCAGCCAAGAGTCGGTGCATCTACACAATGAGCAGTTCTTC

size: once
V: TRBV2
J: TRBJ2-5
D: .
CDR3: CASSGGIGRTTQYF
DNA: TGTGCCAGCAGTGGGGGAATCGGACGGACAACCCAGTACTTC

size: once
V: TRBV19
J: TRBJ1-6
D: TRBD1
CDR3: CASSSSGGANSPLHF
DNA: TGTGCCAGTAGTTCATCAGGGGGCGCAAATTCACCCCTCCACTTT

size: .
V: TRBV7-8
J: TRBJ2-3
D: TRBD1
CDR3: CASSLAGTGVGDTQYF
DNA: TGTGCCAGCAGCTTAGCTGGGACAGGGGTCGGCGATACGCAGTATTTT

size: .
V: TRBV3-1/TRBV3-2
J: TRBJ2-7
D: TRBD2
CDR3: CASSQTSFEQYF
DNA: TGTGCCAGCAGCCAGACTAGCTTCGAGCAGTACTTC

size: .
V: TRBV10-1
J: TRBJ2-7
D: TRBD1
CDR3: CASSESIIPGQVHYEQYF
DNA: TGCGCCAGCAGTGAGTCCATAATACCGGGACAGGTTCACTACGAGCAGTACTTC

size: .
V: TRBV7-6
J: TRBJ2-5
D: TRBD2
CDR3: CASSPPGGLAGGETQYF
DNA: TGTGCCAGCAGCCCCCCGGGGGGACTAGCGGGAGGTGAGACCCAGTACTTC

size: .
V: TRBV28
J: TRBJ2-7
D: TRBD1
CDR3: CASSLGTVSYEQYF
DNA: TGTGCCAGCAGTTTAGGGACAGTCTCCTACGAGCAGTACTTC

size: .
V: TRBV18
J: TRBJ1-3
D: .
CDR3: CASSPQERGTSGNTIYF
DNA: TGTGCCAGCTCACCACAAGAAAGGGGAACCTCTGGAAACACCATATATTTT

size: .
V: TRBV7-2
J: TRBJ1-2
D: .
CDR3: CASSIQQGGPAYGYTF
DNA: TGTGCCAGCAGCATTCAACAGGGAGGGCCCGCCTATGGCTACACCTTC

size: .
V: TRBV15
J: TRBJ1-1
D: .
CDR3: CATSSRGREGLAFF
DNA: TGTGCCACCAGCAGTAGGGGCAGGGAAGGATTGGCTTTCTTT

size: once
V: TRBV5-4
J: TRBJ2-1
D: TRBD1
CDR3: CASSLNRGVGGEQFF
DNA: TGTGCCAGCAGCTTGAACAGGGGGGTCGGTGGTGAGCAGTTCTTC

size: .
V: TRBV28
J: TRBJ2-7
D: .
CDR3: CASSSMGLSSYEQYF
DNA: TGTGCCAGCAGCTCAATGGGACTCAGCTCCTACGAGCAGTACTTC

size: .
V: TRBV28
J: TRBJ1-5
D: .
CDR3: CASSSPGGNNQPQHF
DNA: TGTGCCAGCAGTTCCCCCGGGGGGAACAATCAGCCCCAGCATTTT

size: .
V: TRBV6-6
J: TRBJ2-3
D: TRBD2
CDR3: CASSWQAGAIGDTQYF
DNA: TGTGCCAGCAGTTGGCAAGCGGGAGCGATCGGAGATACGCAGTATTTT

size: .
V: TRBV13
J: TRBJ2-7
D: TRBD1
CDR3: CASSFTGGYEQYF
DNA: TGTGCCAGCAGCTTTACAGGGGGCTACGAGCAGTACTTC

size: .
V: TRBV5-4
J: TRBJ1-2
D: TRBD1
CDR3: CASSLEGASGYTF
DNA: TGTGCCAGCAGCTTGGAGGGGGCGAGCGGCTACACCTTC

size: .
V: TRBV6-5
J: TRBJ1-2
D: TRBD1
CDR3: CASRKTGSYGYTF
DNA: TGTGCCAGCAGGAAGACAGGGAGCTATGGCTACACCTTC

size: .
V: TRBV2
J: TRBJ2-3
D: TRBD2
CDR3: CASSEGLAGNTDTQYF
DNA: TGTGCCAGCAGTGAAGGACTAGCGGGGAACACAGATACGCAGTATTTT

size: .
V: TRBV30
J: TRBJ1-1
D: TRBD1
CDR3: CAWSRDSMNTEAFF
DNA: TGTGCCTGGAGCCGGGACAGCATGAACACTGAAGCTTTCTTT

size: .
V: TRBV2
J: TRBJ2-1
D: .
CDR3: CASGWSQGGNEQFF
DNA: TGTGCCAGCGGGTGGTCACAGGGCGGGAATGAGCAGTTCTTC

size: .
V: TRBV18
J: TRBJ1-2
D: .
CDR3: CASSPLTEDGYTF
DNA: TGTGCCAGCTCACCGTTGACAGAAGATGGCTACACCTTC

size: once
V: TRBV5-1
J: TRBJ2-7
D: .
CDR3: CASRTRLSSYEQYF
DNA: TGCGCCAGCAGGACTAGACTATCATCCTACGAGCAGTACTTC

size: .
V: TRBV19
J: TRBJ1-2
D: .
CDR3: CASSIRQYYGYTF
DNA: TGTGCCAGTAGTATTCGTCAGTACTATGGCTACACCTTC

size: .
V: TRBV27
J: TRBJ2-1
D: TRBD1
CDR3: CASSLRGRGSYNEQFF
DNA: TGTGCCAGCAGTTTGAGGGGGCGAGGGTCCTACAATGAGCAGTTCTTC

size: .
V: TRBV5-6
J: TRBJ2-1
D: TRBD2
CDR3: CASSQGLAEYNEQFF
DNA: TGTGCCAGCAGCCAGGGACTAGCGGAGTACAATGAGCAGTTCTTC

size: .
V: TRBV3-1/TRBV3-2
J: TRBJ2-7
D: TRBD1
CDR3: CASSRPGGEQYF
DNA: TGTGCCAGCAGCCGTCCAGGGGGCGAGCAGTACTTC

size: few
V: TRBV29-1
J: TRBJ1-1
D: .
CDR3: CSVEDRRQVGTEAFF
DNA: TGCAGCGTTGAAGATCGCCGACAGGTTGGCACTGAAGCTTTCTTT

size: .
V: TRBV5-6
J: TRBJ2-2
D: .
CDR3: CASSSSGTPTGELFF
DNA: TGTGCCAGCAGCTCCTCCGGGACACCCACCGGGGAGCTGTTTTTT

size: .
V: TRBV24-1
J: TRBJ2-3
D: TRBD2
CDR3: CATSDPVAGGLTDTQYF
DNA: TGTGCCACCAGTGATCCGGTAGCGGGAGGGCTCACAGATACGCAGTATTTT

size: .
V: TRBV30
J: TRBJ1-5
D: .
CDR3: CAWSAGTGNQPQHF
DNA: TGTGCCTGGAGTGCAGGAACTGGCAATCAGCCCCAGCATTTT

size: few
V: TRBV3-1/TRBV3-2
J: TRBJ2-2
D: .
CDR3: CASSQAGMYTGELFF
DNA: TGTGCCAGCAGCCAGGCGGGGATGTACACCGGGGAGCTGTTTTTT

size: .
V: TRBV5-1
J: TRBJ1-2
D: .
CDR3: CASSLGQGYYGYTF
DNA: TGCGCCAGCAGCTTGGGGCAGGGGTACTATGGCTACACCTTC

size: .
V: TRBV9
J: TRBJ2-7
D: TRBD2
CDR3: CASSAGGSREQYF
DNA: TGTGCCAGCAGCGCCGGGGGGTCACGGGAGCAGTACTTC

size: .
V: TRBV30
J: TRBJ1-4
D: TRBD1
CDR3: CAWSPRGRATNEKLFF
DNA: TGTGCCTGGAGCCCCAGGGGGCGCGCAACTAATGAAAAACTGTTTTTT

size: .
V: TRBV7-9
J: TRBJ2-1
D: .
CDR3: CASSSDPGQVITEQFF
DNA: TGTGCCAGCAGCTCCGACCCGGGACAAGTTATAACTGAGCAGTTCTTC

size: .
V: TRBV5-8
J: TRBJ2-7
D: TRBD1
CDR3: CASSLAGTGTYEQYF
DNA: TGTGCCAGCAGCTTGGCCGGGACAGGGACCTACGAGCAGTACTTC

size: .
V: TRBV7-9
J: TRBJ1-3
D: .
CDR3: CASSETRVSSGNTIYF
DNA: TGTGCCAGCAGCGAGACTAGGGTTAGCTCTGGAAACACCATATATTTT

size: .
V: TRBV21-1
J: TRBJ2-7
D: .
CDR3: CASSNLTTGAYEQYF
DNA: TGTGCCAGCAGCAACCTGACGACAGGGGCCTACGAGCAGTACTTC

size: .
V: TRBV7-2
J: TRBJ1-5
D: .
CDR3: CASSLDRYSNQPQHF
DNA: TGTGCCAGCAGCTTAGACAGATATAGCAATCAGCCCCAGCATTTT